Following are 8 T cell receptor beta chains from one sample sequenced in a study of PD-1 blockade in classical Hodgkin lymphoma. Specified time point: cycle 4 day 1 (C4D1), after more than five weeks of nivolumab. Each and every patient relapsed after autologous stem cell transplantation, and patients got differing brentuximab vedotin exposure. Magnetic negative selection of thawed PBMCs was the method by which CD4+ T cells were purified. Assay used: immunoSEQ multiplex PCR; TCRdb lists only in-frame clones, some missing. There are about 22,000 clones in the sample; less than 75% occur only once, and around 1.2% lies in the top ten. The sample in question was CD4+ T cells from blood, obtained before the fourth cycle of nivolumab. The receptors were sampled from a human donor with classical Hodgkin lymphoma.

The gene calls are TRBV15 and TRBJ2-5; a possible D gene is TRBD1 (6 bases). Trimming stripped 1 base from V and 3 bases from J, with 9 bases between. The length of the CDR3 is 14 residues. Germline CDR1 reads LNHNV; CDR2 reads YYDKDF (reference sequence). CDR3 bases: TGTGCCACCAGCAGAGGCGACAGGAAAGAGACCCAGTACTTC. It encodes CATSRGDRKETQYF.

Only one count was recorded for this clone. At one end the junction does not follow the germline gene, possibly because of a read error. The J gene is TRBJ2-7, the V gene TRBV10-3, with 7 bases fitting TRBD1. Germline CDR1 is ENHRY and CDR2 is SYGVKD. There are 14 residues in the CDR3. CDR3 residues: CASSYGTGDYEQYF. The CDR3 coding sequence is TGTGCCAGCAGTTACGGCACAGGGGACTACGAGCAGTACTTC.

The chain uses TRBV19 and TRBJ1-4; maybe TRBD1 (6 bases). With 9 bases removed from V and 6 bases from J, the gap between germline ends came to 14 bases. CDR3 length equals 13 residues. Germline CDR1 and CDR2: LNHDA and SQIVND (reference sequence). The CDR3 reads CASSQGAHEKLFF. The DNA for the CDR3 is TGTGCCAGCTCACAGGGCGCTCATGAAAAACTGTTTTTT.

The CDR3 nucleotides are TGTGCCAGTAGTGAGACAGGGGGTCAGCCCCAGCATTTT. It yields the protein CASSETGGQPQHF. The genes are TRBV19 and TRBJ1-5, with 9 bases matching TRBD1. Germline CDR1 is LNHDA and CDR2 is SQIVND (reference sequence). V gave up 5 bases and J gave up 6 bases; unmatched junction bases: 2. CDR3 length: 13 residues.

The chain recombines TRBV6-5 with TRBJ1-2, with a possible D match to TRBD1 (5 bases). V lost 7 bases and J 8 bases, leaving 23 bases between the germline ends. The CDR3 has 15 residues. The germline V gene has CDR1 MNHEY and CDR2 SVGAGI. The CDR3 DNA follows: TGTGCCAGCAACAGATCAAAGGGGCCCCTCGGAGGCTACACCTTC. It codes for CASNRSKGPLGGYTF.

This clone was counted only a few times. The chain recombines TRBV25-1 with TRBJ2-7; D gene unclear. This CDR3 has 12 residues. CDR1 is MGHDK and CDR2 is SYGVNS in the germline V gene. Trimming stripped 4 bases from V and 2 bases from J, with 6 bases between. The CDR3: CASSGTPYEQYF. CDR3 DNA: TGTGCCAGCAGTGGCACCCCCTACGAGCAGTACTTC.

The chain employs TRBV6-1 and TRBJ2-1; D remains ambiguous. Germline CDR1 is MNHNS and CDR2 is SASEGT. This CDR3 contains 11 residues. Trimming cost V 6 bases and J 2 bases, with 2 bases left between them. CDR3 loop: CASRAYNEQFF. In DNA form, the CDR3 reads TGTGCCAGCAGGGCCTACAATGAGCAGTTCTTC.

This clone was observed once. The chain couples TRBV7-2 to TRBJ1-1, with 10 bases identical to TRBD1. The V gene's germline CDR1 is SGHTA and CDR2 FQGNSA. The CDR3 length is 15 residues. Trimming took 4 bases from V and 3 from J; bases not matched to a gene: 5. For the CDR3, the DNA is TGTGCCAGCAGCTCCCGACAGGGGGCATACACTGAAGCTTTCTTT. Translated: CASSSRQGAYTEAFF.